There are many counts of the clone carrying this T cell receptor beta chain. The time point is: newly diagnosed GD, antithyroid drugs for less than 3 months. Isolated PBMC RNA provided the starting material for the TCR library. The sample is drawn from a study of regulatory T cells in long-lasting Graves disease. The TCR beta library used iRepertoire HTBI primers with Arm-PCR amplification of CDR3. One entry per CDR3 protein results from TCRdb running MiXCR on the multiplex PCR reads. The sample has roughly 560,000 distinct CDR3 sequences, about 12% seen once; the top ten hold around 10%. These data also formed part of another study, on T cells in Graves' hyperthyroidism and ophthalmopathy. That work states: Researchers ran a first-round RT-PCR on the TCR CDR3 using the HTBI primer set.

The TCR sequence derives from a woman between 25 and 40 years old with Graves disease. This specimen was peripheral blood mononuclear cells (PBMCs), taken at new diagnosis, from a patient treated with antithyroid drugs.

The CDR3 DNA reads TGTGCCAGCAGCCGTAAACTAGTAGGGGAAGACGAGCAGTACTTC. Translating gives CASSRKLVGEDEQYF. This chain connects TRBV11-3 to TRBJ2-7, with D perhaps assigned TRBD1 or TRBD2 (5 bases each). The CDR3 extends over 15 amino acids. Between the trimmed V and J ends, which lost 5 bases and 5 bases, there was a span of 19 bases. Germline CDR1 and CDR2: SGHNT and YENEEA.